This T cell receptor beta chain was recovered during a study of blood T cell repertoires in COVID-19. Seattle enrolled patients during active infection and tracked them longitudinally. This CDR3 has 16 amino acids. V was clipped by 3 bases and J by 12 bases; unmatched bases: 15. Per the germline V gene, CDR1 is MNHNS and CDR2 is SASEGT. Assay used: immunoSEQ multiplex PCR; TCRdb lists only in-frame clones, some missing. The table has approximately 400,000 clones, around 89% seen once. The sequencing input was peripheral blood. The clonotype was recovered from a woman aged 45-59 years with COVID-19, enrolled during active disease. The chain has TRBV6-1 and TRBJ2-1; TRBD2 matches at 9 bases. CDR3 nucleotide sequence: TGTGCCAGCAGTGATGGAAAGCGGGGGGTGGGTATAGGGCAGTTCTTC. This sequence encodes CASSDGKRGVGIGQFF.